Sequencing of this T cell receptor beta chain was carried out in a study of identical twins. A remark on this clonotype: A read error may produce the germline difference seen at one junction end.

This CDR3 is 14 amino acids long. Germline loops: CDR1 SSHAT, CDR2 FNYEAQ (reference sequence). Each CDR3 protein gets one entry after TCRdb re-called the 5' RACE reads with MiXCR. This repertoire shows about 190,000 distinct CDR3 sequences, 15% found once; its top ten account for 35% to 50%. A further study also used this sample, focusing on T cells expressing NK-cell markers.

The TCR originated in a young woman in good health. V and J are TRBV7-7 and TRBJ2-2; D remains unclear. The source material was CD8+ T cells sorted from blood. DNA for the CDR3: TGTGCTAGCAGCTTAAATGCAAACACCGGGGAGCTGTTTTTT. This translates into CASSLNANTGELFF.